The rows below give T cell receptor beta chains drawn from one sample of a study of beta chain features in type 1 diabetes. TCRdb keeps only in-frame clones here, not all; method: immunoSEQ multiplex PCR. The sample yields 85,000 to 110,000 clones, roughly 28% seen once. Sample: central memory CD4+ T cells from blood. Source of these receptors: a woman under 30 with type 1 diabetes. Both conserved end residues are part of each CDR3. A D gene is named only where the DNA matches it firmly. Some rows have no size entry. The others give once, few or many, or a class for an expanded clone.

CDR3 length	clone size	V gene	J gene	D gene	CDR3 protein	CDR3 DNA
13	few	TRBV10-3	TRBJ2-1	-	CAIRGQGGGEQFF	TGTGCCATCAGAGGACAGGGCGGGGGTGAGCAGTTCTTC
15	-	TRBV19	TRBJ2-2	-	CASSRTVQNTGELFF	TGTGCCAGTAGCCGGACAGTTCAGAACACCGGGGAGCTGTTTTTT
13	-	TRBV9	TRBJ2-5	-	CASSVALGGAQYF	TGTGCCAGCAGCGTAGCTTTAGGGGGGGCCCAGTACTTC
15	few	TRBV6-6	TRBJ2-5	TRBD2	CASSPFSGGGETQYF	TGTGCCAGCAGTCCCTTTTCGGGAGGGGGAGAGACCCAGTACTTC
14	-	TRBV4-1	TRBJ2-3	-	CASSRGQITDTQYF	TGCGCCAGCAGCCGAGGACAGATCACAGATACGCAGTATTTT
15	few	TRBV7-8	TRBJ1-2	-	CASSPRIRSNYGYTF	TGTGCCAGCAGCCCAAGGATTAGGAGTAACTATGGCTACACCTTC
16	once	TRBV11-2	TRBJ2-2	TRBD2	CASSFISGRATGELFF	TGTGCCAGCAGCTTCATCAGCGGGAGGGCCACCGGGGAGCTGTTTTTT
13	-	TRBV29-1	TRBJ1-2	-	CSVAWGGDGGYTF	TGCAGCGTTGCCTGGGGGGGGGATGGTGGCTACACCTTC
18	few	TRBV7-3	TRBJ2-3	TRBD1	CASSPQPPGQGSTDTQYF	TGTGCCAGCAGCCCGCAACCTCCGGGACAGGGATCCACAGATACGCAGTATTTT
15	few	TRBV19	TRBJ2-1	TRBD1	CASSPRQGVHNEQFF	TGTGCCAGTAGTCCCAGACAGGGGGTTCACAATGAGCAGTTCTTC
14	few	TRBV27	TRBJ1-1	TRBD1	CASSLFQGVERAFF	TGTGCCAGCAGTCTCTTCCAGGGGGTCGAGCGGGCTTTCTTT
15	-	TRBV5-1	TRBJ1-2	-	CASSLEAGTHYGYTF	TGCGCCAGCAGCTTGGAGGCAGGAACCCACTATGGCTACACCTTC
13	-	TRBV7-3	TRBJ2-2	-	CASSADLGGELFF	TGTGCCAGCAGCGCAGACTTGGGCGGGGAGCTGTTTTTT
13	-	TRBV5-1	TRBJ1-2	-	CASSLTETYGYTF	TGCGCCAGCAGCTTGACAGAGACATATGGCTACACCTTC
18	few	TRBV4-1	TRBJ2-1	TRBD2	CASSHADMGLALNNEQFF	TGCGCCAGCAGCCACGCGGACATGGGACTAGCGCTGAACAATGAGCAGTTCTTC
15	-	TRBV30	TRBJ1-1	-	CAWSSSGALLAEAFF	TGTGCCTGGAGTTCGTCAGGGGCCCTCCTGGCTGAAGCTTTCTTT
14	-	TRBV7-9	TRBJ1-2	-	CASSLGQGNYGYTF	TGTGCCAGCAGCTTAGGGCAGGGGAACTATGGCTACACCTTC
16	-	TRBV30	TRBJ2-7	TRBD2	CAWRTTSGGSTYEQYF	TGTGCCTGGAGGACCACTAGCGGCGGGAGTACTTACGAGCAGTACTTC
17	few	TRBV30	TRBJ2-3	-	CAWTPSLGQGITDTQYF	TGTGCCTGGACCCCCAGTCTCGGGCAGGGGATCACAGATACGCAGTATTTT
13	-	TRBV7-3	TRBJ1-1	-	CASSQDRNTEAFF	TGTGCCAGCAGCCAAGACAGGAACACTGAAGCTTTCTTT
16	-	TRBV4-1	TRBJ2-1	TRBD2	CASSQGQTSGKGEQFF	TGCGCCAGCAGCCAAGGGCAGACTAGCGGGAAAGGTGAGCAGTTCTTC
14	-	TRBV9	TRBJ2-3	TRBD2	CASSVAGRVDTQYF	TGTGCCAGCAGCGTAGCAGGGAGGGTGGATACGCAGTATTTT
13	-	TRBV7-2	TRBJ2-7	TRBD1	CASSLEKGTGTKF	TGTGCCAGCAGCTTAGAGAAGGGGACAGGGACGAAATTC
15	-	TRBV4-3	TRBJ2-6	-	CASTLVGSGANVLTF	TGCGCCAGCACCCTAGTCGGCTCTGGGGCCAACGTCCTGACTTTC
15	few	TRBV28	TRBJ2-5	TRBD1	CASSSPGTGVETQYF	TGTGCCAGCAGTTCTCCCGGGACAGGGGTGGAGACCCAGTACTTC
16	few	TRBV18	TRBJ1-2	TRBD1	CASSPPNTGGIYGYTF	TGTGCCAGCTCACCCCCGAATACAGGGGGGATCTATGGCTACACCTTC